Listed below are T cell receptor beta chains from one sample, sequenced in a study of graft-versus-host responses after intestinal transplantation. Clones were sequenced by immunoSEQ multiplex PCR, and TCRdb holds only the in-frame ones, with some missing. The sample gives about 23,000 clones, 44% of which show up once; 1.3% to 1.5% is in the top ten. Material: alloreactive CD8+ T cells from a mixed lymphocyte reaction culture, obtained before transplantation. Every receptor here comes from a human patient who was an organ donor for intestinal transplantation. CDR3s include the opening cysteine and the closing phenylalanine or tryptophan.

>TRBV7-6
CASSLYQGAASYEQYF
>TRBV5-1
CASSLGTGINYGYTF
>TRBV5-1
CASSLGQDTEAFF
>TRBV4-2
CASSLTRGPGRAQHF
>TRBV7-2
CASSWNRGFVMFF
>TRBV6-6
CASSFLWAVDNQPQHF
>TRBV6-5
CASSERGSGAEAFF
>TRBV13
CASSPTGQGAYGEQYF
>TRBV29-1
CSADPPMGWAENNEQFF
>TRBV5-1
CASSFVGGSYEQYF
>TRBV4-1
CASSQTFWWANEQYF
>TRBV19
CAAGGVGGTEAFF
>TRBV27
CASTPGGGTLSYEQYF
>TRBV6-5
CASRPAGWSYTF
>TRBV6-1
CASTPTLNSYEQYF
>TRBV7-8
CASSPHEAGIYEQYF
>TRBV12-5
CASGPFTTGLHEQYF
>TRBV10-3
CARNRANQPQHF
>TRBV5-1
CASSTRGRGTDTQYF
>TRBV11-2
CASSSVVAYEQYF
>TRBV4-1
CASSQVNGPSYEQYF
>TRBV4-1
CASSQGGSVGRSF
>TRBV15
CATSRQVAGGQEQFF
>TRBV6-5
CASSWGLAYEQYF
>TRBV7-9
CASSLKLAGVPDTQYF
>TRBV7-2
CASSFARAGPYVEQYF
>TRBV28
CASSLEIAGLATSGQETQYF
>TRBV7-2
CASRLAGVYNEQFF